This T cell receptor beta chain is drawn from a study of PD-L1 blockade in urothelial cancer. CDR1 and CDR2 from the germline V gene are KGHSH and LQKENI. Trimming took 3 bases from V and 6 from J, leaving 18 bases between them. This CDR3 is 15 amino acids long. Here immunoSEQ multiplex PCR was the method, and the copy in TCRdb shows in-frame clones only, minus some. The repertoire holds under 90,000 clones, with roughly 90% as singletons. This sequence was found in a man aged 55 to 69 with urothelial cancer. The chain recombines TRBV18 with TRBJ2-7; the D gene is possibly TRBD1 (5 bases). The source was PBMCs, collected around atezolizumab (anti-PD-L1) treatment. CDR3 in DNA: TGTGCCAGCTCACCCTCCTTCCAGGGCTACCGCGAGCAGTACTTC. Amino acid sequence: CASSPSFQGYREQYF.